This TCR beta chain appears in the sequencing data of a study of blood T cell repertoires in COVID-19. About the research overall: Whether acute or convalescent, the COVID-19 samples came from the United States, Italy and Spain.

This CDR3 region has 18 residues. Germline V CDR1 and CDR2: KGHDR, SFDVKD. V dropped 4 bases and J dropped 5 bases, with 25 bases sitting between them. Only in-frame clones appear in the TCRdb table, and some are missing; sequencing was by immunoSEQ multiplex PCR. The table shows about 220,000 clones, with 75% to 85% occurring only once. V is TRBV24-1 and J is TRBJ2-5; possibly TRBD1 for D (6 bases). Sequenced sample: peripheral blood. The source is a woman older than 75 with COVID-19, enrolled during active disease. This chain's CDR3 is CATSESSDGGKGSETQYF. In DNA form, the CDR3 reads TGTGCCACCAGTGAGTCTTCCGATGGGGGCAAGGGTAGCGAGACCCAGTACTTC.